A selection of T cell receptor beta chains follows, all from one sample in a study of blood T cell repertoires in COVID-19. Produced via immunoSEQ multiplex PCR; TCRdb's table is partial and in-frame only. In the table there are 150,000 to 180,000 clones, about 86% of which are singletons. Source material: peripheral blood. The receptors were gathered from a woman aged 55 to 70 with acute or convalescent COVID-19. CDR3s include the opening cysteine and the closing phenylalanine or tryptophan. The order of the fields is V gene, clone size, J gene, D gene, CDR3 DNA, CDR3 protein. D genes are given only for firm matches. Not all rows give a size; the values are once, few, many and, for expanded clones, a class.

>TRBV18|-|TRBJ1-1|-
TGTGCCAGCTCACCAGAGCAATTGATGAACACTGAAGCTTTCTTT
CASSPEQLMNTEAFF
>TRBV2|-|TRBJ2-5|-
TGTGCCAGCATGACTAACTCTGTTCAAGAGACCCAGTACTTC
CASMTNSVQETQYF
>TRBV14|-|TRBJ1-2|-
TGTGCCAGCAGCCAAGGACAGAACTATGGCTACACCTTC
CASSQGQNYGYTF
>TRBV6-5|few|TRBJ2-3|-
TGTGCCAGCCTGCGATCGGAGGGGGCTCGGGATACGCAGTATTTT
CASLRSEGARDTQYF
>TRBV18|-|TRBJ2-7|-
TGTGCCAGCTCACCGCCTAACGCGATTTACTACGAGCAGTACTTC
CASSPPNAIYYEQYF
>TRBV18|-|TRBJ2-7|TRBD2
TGTGCCAGCTCACTCACTAGCGGGGGTCCCTACGAGCAGTACTTC
CASSLTSGGPYEQYF
>TRBV20-1|-|TRBJ1-1|-
TGCAGTACGTACTCACTGTCTGAAGCTTTCTTT
CSTYSLSEAFF
>TRBV13|-|TRBJ2-3|TRBD1
TGTGCCAGCAGCCCGGGACAGGGATCAGATACGCAGTATTTT
CASSPGQGSDTQYF
>TRBV4-2|-|TRBJ1-1|-
TGTGCCAGCAGCCAAGATTTGTTACTGCTCACTGAAGCTTTCTTT
CASSQDLLLLTEAFF
>TRBV28|-|TRBJ1-3|TRBD1
TGTGCCAGCAGTTCGAAAGGGACAGGGTCTGGAAACACCATATATTTT
CASSSKGTGSGNTIYF
>TRBV24-1|once|TRBJ1-2|-
TGTGCCACCAGTGACGGTTATGGCTACACCTTC
CATSDGYGYTF
>TRBV7-2|-|TRBJ2-5|TRBD1
TGTGCCAGCAGCATCACGGGACAGATTGGGACCCAGTACTTC
CASSITGQIGTQYF
>TRBV10-2|-|TRBJ1-4|TRBD1
TGCGCCAGCAGTCGGGGACAGCTTAATGAAAAACTGTTTTTT
CASSRGQLNEKLFF
>TRBV29-1|-|TRBJ1-1|-
TGCAGCGTTATGTCCCTTTCTGAAGCTTTCTTT
CSVMSLSEAFF
>TRBV5-4|-|TRBJ2-3|-
TGTGCCAGCAGCTTGGCCGGCGGGGGCACAGATACGCAGTATTTT
CASSLAGGGTDTQYF
>TRBV27|-|TRBJ1-2|TRBD1
TGTGCCAGCAGTTCCGGGACAGGGGGCCTCCTCATCTACACCTTC
CASSSGTGGLLIYTF
>TRBV6-5|-|TRBJ2-7|-
TGTGCCAGCAGTCCCCTGGACAGTCCCTACGAGCAGTACTTC
CASSPLDSPYEQYF
>TRBV7-6|-|TRBJ2-1|-
TGTGCCAGCAGCACTCCGGGAAATGAGCAGTTCTTC
CASSTPGNEQFF
>TRBV7-9|-|TRBJ2-5|TRBD2
TGTGCCAGCACCGATAACCCGGGACTAGGGGTGGGAGAGACCCAGTACTTC
CASTDNPGLGVGETQYF
>TRBV19|-|TRBJ1-1|TRBD1
TGTGCCAGTAGTCGATCCCGACAGGGGTTGGAGAACACTGAAGCTTTCTTT
CASSRSRQGLENTEAFF
>TRBV4-2|-|TRBJ1-5|-
TGTGCCAGCAGCCAAGATCACCGGGGTCTGGGGCAGCCCCAGCATTTT
CASSQDHRGLGQPQHF
>TRBV29-1|once|TRBJ1-1|TRBD1
TGCAGCGTTGAGACAGGGGCCGCAAGGTTTGCTTTCTTT
CSVETGAARFAFF
>TRBV30|-|TRBJ1-3|-
TGTGCCTGGACTCCCAGGAGGACCGGAAACACCATATATTTT
CAWTPRRTGNTIYF
>TRBV3-1/TRBV3-2|-|TRBJ1-1|-
TGTGCCAGCAGCCAGTCCGTGAACACTGAAGCTTTCTTT
CASSQSVNTEAFF
>TRBV7-9|few|TRBJ1-3|-
TGTGCCAGCAGCACAAACAGGCGGGGTACAGACACCATATATTTT
CASSTNRRGTDTIYF
>TRBV19|-|TRBJ1-4|-
TGTGCCAGTAGTATACAGGGTGACATCAGTGAAAAACTGTTTTTT
CASSIQGDISEKLFF
>TRBV4-1|-|TRBJ2-1|-
TGCGCCAGCAGCCAAGTTTTATCGGGATCCTACAATGAGCAGTTCTTC
CASSQVLSGSYNEQFF
>TRBV12-3/TRBV12-4|few|TRBJ1-2|-
TGTGCCAGCAGTTTCGGGGGGGGTATTAGCTACACCTTC
CASSFGGGISYTF
>TRBV6-1|-|TRBJ1-1|-
TGTGCCAGCAGTGATTTCCTCACTGAAGCTTTCTTT
CASSDFLTEAFF
>TRBV5-1|-|TRBJ2-1|TRBD2
TGCGCCAGCAGCTTGTCTAGCGGGGGGTCCCTAACCAATGAGCAGTTCTTC
CASSLSSGGSLTNEQFF
>TRBV11-2|-|TRBJ2-4|-
TGTGCCAGCAGCTTAGCGCGTCGGGACATTCAGTACTTC
CASSLARRDIQYF
>TRBV6-5|-|TRBJ1-2|-
TGTGCCAGCAGCCGCGGGGGCGGCTATGGCTACACCTTC
CASSRGGGYGYTF
>TRBV5-1|once|TRBJ1-5|TRBD1
TGCGCCAGCAGCCCAACCCCCACCGGACAGGGGGCCCAGCCCCAGCATTTT
CASSPTPTGQGAQPQHF
>TRBV7-3|-|TRBJ2-5|TRBD2
TGTGCCAGCAGCCTAAGCGGGGGGGCCGTGGAGACCCAGTACTTC
CASSLSGGAVETQYF
>TRBV27|-|TRBJ2-1|-
TGTGCCAGCAGTTTATCGGTTGTCAGGGGTTTATCCTACAATGAGCAGTTCTTC
CASSLSVVRGLSYNEQFF
>TRBV27|-|TRBJ1-2|TRBD1
TGTGCCAGCAGTTTCAGGGGGCAGGGCTACACCTTC
CASSFRGQGYTF
>TRBV7-9|-|TRBJ1-3|-
TGTGCCACCGGGGGGGTGTCTTCTGGAAACACCATATATTTT
CATGGVSSGNTIYF
>TRBV7-2|once|TRBJ2-1|-
TGTGCCAGCAGCCCTCAGGGGAGTGAGCAGTTCTTC
CASSPQGSEQFF
>TRBV28|-|TRBJ1-4|TRBD1
TGTGCCAGCAGTTTCGCGCCGGGGGGACAGGCCTTCCTCGGGGATGAAAAACTGTTTTTT
CASSFAPGGQAFLGDEKLFF
>TRBV19|-|TRBJ2-2|TRBD1
TGTGCCAGTAGGACAGGGCGGATCACCGGGGAGCTGTTTTTT
CASRTGRITGELFF
>TRBV2|-|TRBJ2-2|TRBD2
TGTGCCAGCAGACTAGCGGCCACCGGGGAGCTGTTTTTT
CASRLAATGELFF
>TRBV21-1|-|TRBJ2-7|-
TGTGCCAGCAGCAATTACGGGACAGGTGATCCCGAGCAGTACTTC
CASSNYGTGDPEQYF
>TRBV29-1|-|TRBJ1-2|-
TGCAGCGTTGAATTCCGTATGCCGGACTATGGCTACACCTTC
CSVEFRMPDYGYTF
>TRBV3-1/TRBV3-2|-|TRBJ2-6|-
TGTGCCAGCAGCCAAGGTTTTAGCTCTGGGGCCAACGTCCTGACTTTC
CASSQGFSSGANVLTF
>TRBV6-6|-|TRBJ1-2|-
TGTGCCAGCAGTTACGGGGGGAACCCCTATGGCTACACCTTC
CASSYGGNPYGYTF
>TRBV18|-|TRBJ2-1|-
TGTGCCAGCTCACCAATGTCCACTAAAAACAATGAGCAGTTCTTC
CASSPMSTKNNEQFF
>TRBV18|-|TRBJ1-5|-
TGTGCCAGCTCAGCCGGGGAGGGGGATCAGCCCCAGCATTTT
CASSAGEGDQPQHF
>TRBV7-9|-|TRBJ1-2|TRBD1
TGTGCCAGCACCGCCACAAGACAGGGCGACGGCTACACCTTC
CASTATRQGDGYTF
>TRBV28|-|TRBJ1-2|-
TGTGCCAGCAGCTCGAGCCTTACTAACTATGGCTACACCTTC
CASSSSLTNYGYTF
>TRBV5-1|-|TRBJ1-2|-
TGCGCCAGCAGCTTGACAGTTAACTATGGCTACACCTTC
CASSLTVNYGYTF